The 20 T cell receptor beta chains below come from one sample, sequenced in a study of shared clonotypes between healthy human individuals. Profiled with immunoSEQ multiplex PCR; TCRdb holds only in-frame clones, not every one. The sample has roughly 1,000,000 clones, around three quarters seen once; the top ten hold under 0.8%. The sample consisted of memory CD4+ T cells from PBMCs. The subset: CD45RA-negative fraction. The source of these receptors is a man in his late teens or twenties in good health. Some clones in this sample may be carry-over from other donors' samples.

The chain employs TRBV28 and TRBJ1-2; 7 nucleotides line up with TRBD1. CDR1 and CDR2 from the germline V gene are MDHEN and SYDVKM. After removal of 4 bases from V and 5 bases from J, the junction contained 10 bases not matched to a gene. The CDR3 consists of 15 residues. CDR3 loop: CASSSQGVSGYGYTF. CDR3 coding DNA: TGTGCCAGCAGTTCTCAGGGGGTCTCGGGGTATGGCTACACCTTC.

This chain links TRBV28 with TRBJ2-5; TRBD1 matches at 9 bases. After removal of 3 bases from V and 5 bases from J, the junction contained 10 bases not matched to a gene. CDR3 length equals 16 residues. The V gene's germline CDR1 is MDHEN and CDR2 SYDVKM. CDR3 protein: CASSLFTTGGRETQYF. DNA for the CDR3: TGTGCCAGCAGTTTGTTTACGACAGGGGGTAGGGAGACCCAGTACTTC.

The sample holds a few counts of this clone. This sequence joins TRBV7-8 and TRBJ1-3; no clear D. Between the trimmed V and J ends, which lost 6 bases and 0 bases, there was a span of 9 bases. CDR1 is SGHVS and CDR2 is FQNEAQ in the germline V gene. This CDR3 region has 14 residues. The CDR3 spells CASSSGNSGNTIYF. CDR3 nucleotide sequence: TGTGCCAGCAGTTCCGGGAACTCTGGAAACACCATATATTTT.

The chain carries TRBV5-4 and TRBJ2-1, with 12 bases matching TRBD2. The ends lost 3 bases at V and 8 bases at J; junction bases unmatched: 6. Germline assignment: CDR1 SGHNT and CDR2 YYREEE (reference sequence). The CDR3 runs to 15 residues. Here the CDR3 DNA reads TGTGCCAGCAGCTCACGACTAGCGGGAGAGGATGAGCAGTTCTTC. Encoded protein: CASSSRLAGEDEQFF.

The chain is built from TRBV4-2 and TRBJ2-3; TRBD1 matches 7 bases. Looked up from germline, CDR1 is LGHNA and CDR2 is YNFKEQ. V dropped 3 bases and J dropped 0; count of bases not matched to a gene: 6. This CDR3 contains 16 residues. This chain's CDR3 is CASSHTRGQSTDTQYF. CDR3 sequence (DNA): TGTGCCAGCAGCCATACCCGGGGACAGAGCACAGATACGCAGTATTTT.

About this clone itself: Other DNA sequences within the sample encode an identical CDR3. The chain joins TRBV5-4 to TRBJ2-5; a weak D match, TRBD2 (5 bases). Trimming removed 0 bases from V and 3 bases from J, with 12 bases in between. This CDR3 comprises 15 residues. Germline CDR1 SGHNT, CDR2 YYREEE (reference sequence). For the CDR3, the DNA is TGTGCCAGCAGCTTGGGGTTAGGGAGCGAAGAGACCCAGTACTTC. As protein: CASSLGLGSEETQYF.

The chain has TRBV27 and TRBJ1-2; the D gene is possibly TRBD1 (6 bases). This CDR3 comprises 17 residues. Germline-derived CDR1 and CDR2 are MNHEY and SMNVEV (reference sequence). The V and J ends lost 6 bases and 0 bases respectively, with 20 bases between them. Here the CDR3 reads CASRDMDRGLANYGYTF. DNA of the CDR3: TGTGCCAGCAGGGATATGGACAGAGGATTAGCTAACTATGGCTACACCTTC.

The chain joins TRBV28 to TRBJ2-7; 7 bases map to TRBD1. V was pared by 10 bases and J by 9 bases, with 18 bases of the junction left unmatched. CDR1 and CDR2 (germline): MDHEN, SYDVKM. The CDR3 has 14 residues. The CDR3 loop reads CATFSPDRAQGQYF. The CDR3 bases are TGTGCCACTTTTAGCCCAGACAGGGCCCAGGGGCAGTACTTC.

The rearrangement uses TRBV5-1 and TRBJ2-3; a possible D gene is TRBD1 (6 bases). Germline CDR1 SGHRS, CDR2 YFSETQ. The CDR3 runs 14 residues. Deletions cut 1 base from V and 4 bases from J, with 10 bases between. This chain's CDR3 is CASSLFRGPDTQYF. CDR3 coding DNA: TGCGCCAGCAGCTTGTTCAGGGGCCCAGATACGCAGTATTTT.

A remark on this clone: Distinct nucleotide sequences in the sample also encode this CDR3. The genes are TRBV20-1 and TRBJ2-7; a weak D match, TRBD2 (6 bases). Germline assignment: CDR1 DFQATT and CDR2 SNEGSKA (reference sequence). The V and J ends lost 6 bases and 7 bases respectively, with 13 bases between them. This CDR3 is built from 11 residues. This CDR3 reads CSARRGGEQYF. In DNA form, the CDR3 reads TGCAGTGCCCGGAGGGGTGGGGAGCAGTACTTC.

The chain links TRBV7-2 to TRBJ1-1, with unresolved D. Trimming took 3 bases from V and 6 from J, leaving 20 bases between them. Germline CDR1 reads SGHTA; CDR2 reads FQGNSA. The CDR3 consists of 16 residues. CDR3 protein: CASSLNGRSFGAEAFF. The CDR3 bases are TGTGCCAGCAGCTTGAATGGGAGAAGCTTTGGCGCTGAAGCTTTCTTT.

The CDR3 loop reads CASSQRLARIDEQFF. DNA for the CDR3: TGTGCCAGCAGTCAACGTCTAGCGAGAATTGATGAGCAGTTCTTC. This chain joins TRBV4-2 and TRBJ2-1; D might be TRBD2 (6 bases). Germline V gene sequence: CDR1 LGHNA, CDR2 YNFKEQ. Trimming left V 6 bases short and J 8 bases short, with 20 bases between. CDR3 size: 15 residues.

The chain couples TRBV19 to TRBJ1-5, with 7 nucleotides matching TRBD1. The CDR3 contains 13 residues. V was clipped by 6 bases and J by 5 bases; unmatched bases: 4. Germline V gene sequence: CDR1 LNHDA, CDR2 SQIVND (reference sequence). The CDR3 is CASRMGQYQPQHF. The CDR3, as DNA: TGTGCCAGTAGAATGGGACAGTATCAGCCCCAGCATTTT.

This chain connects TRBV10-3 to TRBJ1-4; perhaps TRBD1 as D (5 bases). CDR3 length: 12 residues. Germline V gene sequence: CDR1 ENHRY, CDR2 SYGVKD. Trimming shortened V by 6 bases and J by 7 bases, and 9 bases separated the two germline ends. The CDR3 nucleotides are TGTGCCATCAGGGGGCAGGGTGAAAAACTGTTTTTT. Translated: CAIRGQGEKLFF.

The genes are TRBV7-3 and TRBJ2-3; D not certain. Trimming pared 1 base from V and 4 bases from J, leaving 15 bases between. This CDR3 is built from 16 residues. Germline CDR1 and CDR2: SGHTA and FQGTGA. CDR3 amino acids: CASSLNPLASADTQYF. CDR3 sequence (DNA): TGTGCCAGCAGCTTAAACCCCCTGGCCTCCGCAGATACGCAGTATTTT. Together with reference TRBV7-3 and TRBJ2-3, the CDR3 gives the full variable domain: GAGVSQTPSNKVTEKGKYVELRCDPISGHTALYWYRQSLGQGPEFLIYFQGTGAADDSGLPNDRFFAVRPEGSVSTLKIQRTERGDSAVYLCASSLNPLASADTQYFGPGTRLTVL.

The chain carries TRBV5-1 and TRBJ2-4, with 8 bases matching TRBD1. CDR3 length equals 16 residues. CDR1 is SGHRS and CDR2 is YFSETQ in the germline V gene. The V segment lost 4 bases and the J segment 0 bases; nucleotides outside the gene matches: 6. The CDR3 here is CASSPGTGLAKNIQYF. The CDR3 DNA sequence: TGCGCCAGCAGCCCCGGGACAGGATTAGCCAAAAACATTCAGTACTTC.

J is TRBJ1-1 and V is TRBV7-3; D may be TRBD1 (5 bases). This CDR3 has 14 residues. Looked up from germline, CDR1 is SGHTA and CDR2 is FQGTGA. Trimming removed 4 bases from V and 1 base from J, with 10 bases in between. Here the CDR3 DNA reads TGTGCCAGCAGCTCTGGGGGGTCGAACACTGAAGCTTTCTTT. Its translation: CASSSGGSNTEAFF.

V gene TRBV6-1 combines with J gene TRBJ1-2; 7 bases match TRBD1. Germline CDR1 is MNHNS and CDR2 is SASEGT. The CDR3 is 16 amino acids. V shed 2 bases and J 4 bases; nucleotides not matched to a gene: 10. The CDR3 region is CASSEPQGQNPYGYTF. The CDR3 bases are TGTGCCAGCAGTGAACCCCAGGGACAGAACCCCTATGGCTACACCTTC.

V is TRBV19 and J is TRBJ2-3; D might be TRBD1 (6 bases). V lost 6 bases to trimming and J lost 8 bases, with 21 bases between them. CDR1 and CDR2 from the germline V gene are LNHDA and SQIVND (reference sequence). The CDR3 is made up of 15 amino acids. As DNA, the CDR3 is TGTGCCAGTAGCCAAAGACAGGCAGGGCAGATTACGCAGTATTTT. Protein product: CASSQRQAGQITQYF.

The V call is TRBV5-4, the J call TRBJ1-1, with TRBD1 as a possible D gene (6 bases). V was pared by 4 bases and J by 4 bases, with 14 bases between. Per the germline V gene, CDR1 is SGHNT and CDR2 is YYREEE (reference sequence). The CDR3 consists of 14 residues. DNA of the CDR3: TGTGCCAGCAGCCGGGCGCAGGGGAGCACTGAAGCTTTCTTT. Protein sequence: CASSRAQGSTEAFF.